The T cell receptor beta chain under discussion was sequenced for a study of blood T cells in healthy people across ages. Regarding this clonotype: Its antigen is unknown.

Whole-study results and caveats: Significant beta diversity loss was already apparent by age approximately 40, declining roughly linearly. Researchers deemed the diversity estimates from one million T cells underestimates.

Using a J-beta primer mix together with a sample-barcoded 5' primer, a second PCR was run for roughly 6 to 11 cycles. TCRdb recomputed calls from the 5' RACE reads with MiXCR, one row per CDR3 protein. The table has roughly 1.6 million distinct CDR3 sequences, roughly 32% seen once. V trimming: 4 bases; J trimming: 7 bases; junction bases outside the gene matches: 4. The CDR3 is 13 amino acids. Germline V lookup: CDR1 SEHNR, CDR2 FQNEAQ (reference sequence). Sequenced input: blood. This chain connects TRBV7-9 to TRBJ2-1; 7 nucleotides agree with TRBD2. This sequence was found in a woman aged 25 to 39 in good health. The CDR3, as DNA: TGTGCCAGCAGCTCACTAGCGACGAATGAGCAGTTCTTC. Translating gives CASSSLATNEQFF.